This T cell receptor (beta chain) was captured in a study of technical replicates of blood from a few donors (dated by TCRdb to 2017 to 2019). Here V drops 5 bases and J drops 5 bases, and the junction holds 5 bases not matched to any gene. CDR1 is given as LNHDA and CDR2 as SQIVND, both from the germline V gene (reference sequence). The CDR3 goes from the cysteine to the phenylalanine over 13 residues. Only the CDR3 portion is preserved as DNA: 39 bases, with reading frame beginning at the first base. Receptor libraries were prepared by the immunoSEQ multiplex PCR assay. Entries here come from immuneACCESS through TCRdb and include only in-frame sequences with V and J called. Some clones fail to appear in such tables; in the studies checked, an unresolved V gene covers under half of the shortfall, and the cause of the remainder is unknown. The sample records some 94,000 clones, around 96% of which are singletons. The top ten constitute less than 0.4% of the sample.

Turning to this clone: Its target antigen remains unknown. No per-base quality is available; no much larger clone lies one base away.

The chain is assembled from TRBV19 and TRBJ2-5; 7 nucleotides in the junction match TRBD1. This TCR was recovered from a human donor in good health. Sequencing was carried out using T cells isolated from PBMCs. The DNA sequence is as follows: TGTGCCAGTAGTGAACAGGGGAAGGAGACCCAGTACTTC. Its product reads: CASSEQGKETQYF. With all but the CDR3 taken from the reference TRBV19 and TRBJ2-5 genes, the full variable domain is: DGGITQSPKYLFRKEGQNVTLSCEQNLNHDAMYWYRQDPGQGLRLIYYSQIVNDFQKGDIAEGYSVSREKKESFPLTVTSAQKNPTAFYLCASSEQGKETQYFGPGTRLLVL.